The 17 T cell receptor beta chains presented below share a single source sample, sequenced in a study of cytomegalovirus exposure and HLA in healthy donors. A multiplex PCR was run with 60 Vbeta primers and 13 Jbeta primers. Clones were read by immunoSEQ multiplex PCR, and TCRdb kept only the in-frame ones, dropping some. Altogether 150,000 to 200,000 clones are present, around 80% being singletons, with the ten largest covering 5.5% to 7.5%. Sequencing was carried out using PBMCs. The source is a woman between 40 and 55 years old in good health and CMV-seropositive.

V and J are TRBV21-1 and TRBJ2-2; the D call in the table, TRBD2, was not verified against the DNA. TRBV21-1 is classified as a pseudogene. CDR3 length: 16 amino acids. CDR3 loop: CASRSIGFLNTGELFF. CDR3 in DNA: TGTGCCAGCAGATCCATCGGGTTTTTGAACACCGGGGAGCTGTTTTTT.

This clone was detected once. The chain joins TRBV28 to TRBJ1-1, with 10 nucleotides matching TRBD1. This CDR3 is 14 amino acids long. V was clipped by 1 base and J by 9 bases; unmatched bases: 5. Germline values: CDR1 MDHEN, CDR2 SYDVKM. The CDR3, as DNA: TGTGCCAGCAGTTTATTTGGGACAGGGGTAAAAGCTTTCTTT. It encodes CASSLFGTGVKAFF.

This chain joins TRBV4-2 and TRBJ1-4; unclear D gene. Germline loops: CDR1 LGHNA, CDR2 YNFKEQ. V lost 4 bases, J lost 7 bases, and 10 bases lay in between. There are 13 residues in the CDR3. Here the CDR3 reads CASSRGVGEKLFF. DNA for the CDR3: TGTGCCAGCAGCCGGGGAGTAGGTGAAAAACTGTTTTTT.

The V gene is TRBV19, the J gene TRBJ1-2; 7 bases map to TRBD1. Germline values: CDR1 LNHDA, CDR2 SQIVND (reference sequence). V was pared by 3 bases and J by 4 bases, with 20 bases of the junction left unmatched. This CDR3 spans 19 amino acids. The CDR3 coding sequence is TGTGCCAGTAGTATTCAGATCCTGAGACAGGGACATCGGGGCTATGGCTACACCTTC. Residues: CASSIQILRQGHRGYGYTF.

V gene TRBV6-5 combines with J gene TRBJ1-2, with D uncertain. CDR1 is MNHEY, CDR2 SVGAGI, per germline. The CDR3 length is 11 residues. V was shortened by 6 bases and J by 5 bases, with 7 bases between the two germline ends. The CDR3 loop is CASRTVYGYTF. As DNA, the CDR3 is TGTGCCAGCAGGACTGTATATGGCTACACCTTC.

The V and J genes are TRBV12-2 and TRBJ2-6; the table's D call, TRBD1, was not checked against the DNA. TRBV12-2 is labeled a pseudogene. This CDR3 is 15 amino acids long. DNA of the CDR3: TGTGCAAGTCGCCATGACAGGTCTGGGGCCAACGTCCTGACTTTC. The encoded protein is CASRHDRSGANVLTF.

The V and J genes are TRBV6-1 and TRBJ1-5, with D possibly being TRBD1 (6 bases). Germline CDR1 MNHNS, CDR2 SASEGT. V lost 7 bases, J lost 7 bases, and 17 bases lay in between. This CDR3 spans 14 amino acids. CDR3 in amino acids: CASTNRVVEQPQHF. CDR3 in DNA: TGTGCCAGCACAAACAGGGTTGTAGAGCAGCCCCAGCATTTT.

To note about this clone: Relative to the germline gene, one junction end is altered; a read error may explain this. This sequence joins TRBV6-5 and TRBJ1-4, with 8 bases aligning to TRBD1. CDR3 length equals 14 residues. Germline values: CDR1 MNHEY, CDR2 SVGAGI. CDR3: CASSPGTGREELFF. The CDR3 nucleotides are TGTGCCAGCAGCCCCGGGACAGGACGTGAAGAACTGTTTTTT.

The V and J genes are TRBV30 and TRBJ2-5; 11 bases align to TRBD2. The tail of the sequence fits TRBJ2-7 better, so the J call may be wrong. The CDR3 sequence is 16 residues long. Germline CDR1 GTSNPN, CDR2 SVGIG (reference sequence). The CDR3 region is CAWSVRVLAGVVEQYF. For the CDR3, the DNA is TGTGCCTGGAGTGTACGGGTACTAGCGGGGGTTGTCGAGCAGTACTTC.

The rearrangement uses TRBV6-5 and TRBJ2-3; D uncertain. V shed 8 bases and J shed 0 bases, with 6 bases lying between them. Germline values: CDR1 MNHEY, CDR2 SVGAGI. The CDR3 sequence is 12 residues long. CDR3 coding DNA: TGTGCCAGCGGCAGGAGCACAGATACGCAGTATTTT. Residues: CASGRSTDTQYF.

The chain uses TRBV6-1 and TRBJ2-1; 7 bases align to TRBD1. Losses at the gene ends were 3 bases for V and 2 bases for J; bases not matched to a gene: 10. The CDR3 length is 17 residues. In germline, CDR1 is MNHNS, CDR2 SASEGT. The CDR3 spells CASSDTGVWRPYNEQFF. DNA of the CDR3: TGTGCCAGCAGTGACACAGGGGTGTGGAGGCCCTACAATGAGCAGTTCTTC.

This clone was recorded once. The chain combines TRBV5-6 with TRBJ2-2; the match to TRBD1 covers 10 bases. Germline V lookup: CDR1 SGHDT, CDR2 YYEEEE. Trimming removed 4 bases from V and 4 bases from J; junction bases left unmatched: 4. This CDR3 spans 15 amino acids. CDR3 residues: CASSPRDRGTGELFF. The CDR3 DNA is TGTGCCAGCAGCCCCCGGGACAGGGGCACCGGGGAGCTGTTTTTT.

This chain connects TRBV14 to TRBJ2-7; 12 bases align to TRBD1. The CDR3 has 16 residues. Trimming cost V 2 bases and J 6 bases; bases outside gene matches: 8. CDR1 SGHDN and CDR2 FVKESK come from the germline V gene. DNA of the CDR3: TGTGCCAGCAGCCAAAGGGGGGGACAGGGGGCTCTCGAGCAGTACTTC. This translates into CASSQRGGQGALEQYF.

The chain recombines TRBV28 with TRBJ1-1; the D gene is possibly TRBD1 (5 bases). The germline V gene encodes CDR1 MDHEN and CDR2 SYDVKM. There are 14 residues in the CDR3. V shed 3 bases and J shed 5 bases, with 13 bases lying between them. The CDR3 DNA is TGTGCCAGCAGTTTCGGGCAGGGCTATACTGAAGCTTTCTTT. Encoded protein: CASSFGQGYTEAFF.

This chain connects TRBV7-8 to TRBJ1-5, with D perhaps TRBD1 (5 bases). Trimming left V 3 bases short and J 9 bases short, with 18 bases between. This CDR3 contains 15 residues. Germline CDR1 is SGHVS and CDR2 is FQNEAQ. CDR3: CASSLVGQGYRPQHF. The CDR3 DNA reads TGTGCCAGCAGCTTGGTTGGGCAGGGATATCGGCCCCAGCATTTT.

The chain has TRBV28 and TRBJ2-3, with TRBD1 matching over 7 bases. V shed 6 bases, J shed 1 base, and the junction held 4 bases outside the gene matches. The V gene's germline CDR1 is MDHEN and CDR2 SYDVKM. The CDR3 extends over 14 amino acids. CDR3 coding DNA: TGTGCCAGCAGCCCAGGGGGTCGCACAGATACGCAGTATTTT. Residues: CASSPGGRTDTQYF.

The chain links TRBV21-1 to TRBJ1-5. TRBV21-1 is an annotated pseudogene. The CDR3 length is 16 residues. This CDR3 is CASSSPSKEGNQPQHF. The CDR3 nucleotides read TGTGCCAGCAGCTCACCCTCGAAGGAGGGCAATCAGCCCCAGCATTTT.